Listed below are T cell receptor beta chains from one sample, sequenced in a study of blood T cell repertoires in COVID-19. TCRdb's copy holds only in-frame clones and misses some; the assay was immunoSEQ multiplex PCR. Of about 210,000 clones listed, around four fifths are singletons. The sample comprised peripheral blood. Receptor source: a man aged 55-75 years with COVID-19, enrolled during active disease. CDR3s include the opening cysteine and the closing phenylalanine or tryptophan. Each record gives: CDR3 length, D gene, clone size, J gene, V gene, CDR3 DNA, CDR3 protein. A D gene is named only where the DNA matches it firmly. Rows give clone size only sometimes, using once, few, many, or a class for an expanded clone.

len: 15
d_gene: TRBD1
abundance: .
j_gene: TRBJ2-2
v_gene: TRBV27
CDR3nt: TGTGCCAGCAGGCCGGGACAGCTGAACACCGGGGAGCTGTTTTTT
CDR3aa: CASRPGQLNTGELFF

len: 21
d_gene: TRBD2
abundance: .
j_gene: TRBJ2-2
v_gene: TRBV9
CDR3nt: TGTGCCAGCAGCGTAGTTGGGCCCGGGGCAGGGAGGGCGGAGAATTCCGGGGAGCTGTTTTTT
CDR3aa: CASSVVGPGAGRAENSGELFF

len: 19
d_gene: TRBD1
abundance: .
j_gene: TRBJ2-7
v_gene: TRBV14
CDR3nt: TGTGCCAGCAGCCAAGGACAATTCCTGGGACAGCCGAGCTCCTACGAGCAGTACTTC
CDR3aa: CASSQGQFLGQPSSYEQYF

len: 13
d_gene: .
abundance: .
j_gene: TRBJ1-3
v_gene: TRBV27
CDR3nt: TGTGCCAGCAGTTCCGGACAGAGGCGCACCATATATTTT
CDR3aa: CASSSGQRRTIYF

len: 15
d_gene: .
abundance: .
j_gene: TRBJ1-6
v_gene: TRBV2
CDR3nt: TGTGCCAGCACACCCAGGGATCTGGGTAGTTCACCCCTCCACTTT
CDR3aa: CASTPRDLGSSPLHF

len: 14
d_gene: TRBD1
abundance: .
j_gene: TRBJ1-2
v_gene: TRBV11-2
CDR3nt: TGTGCCAGCAGCACCGGGACAGGGCGGGATGGCTACACCTTC
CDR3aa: CASSTGTGRDGYTF

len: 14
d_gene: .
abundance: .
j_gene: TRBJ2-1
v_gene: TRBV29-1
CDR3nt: TGCAGCGTTGTCCGTGGGAGCTCCTACAATGAGCAGTTCTTC
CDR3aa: CSVVRGSSYNEQFF

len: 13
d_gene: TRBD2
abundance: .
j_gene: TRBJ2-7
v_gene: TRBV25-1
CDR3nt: TGTGCCAGCAGTTCTAGCGGGAGCGGGGAGCAGTACTTC
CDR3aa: CASSSSGSGEQYF

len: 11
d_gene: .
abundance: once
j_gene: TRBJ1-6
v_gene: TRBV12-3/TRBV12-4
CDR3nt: TGTGCCAGCAGCACAAATTCACCCCTCCACTTT
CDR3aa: CASSTNSPLHF

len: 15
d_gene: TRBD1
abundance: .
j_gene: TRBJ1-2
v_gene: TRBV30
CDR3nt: TGTGCCTGGAGTAGACAGGGAGAAGGGTACCTTGGCTACACCTTC
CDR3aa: CAWSRQGEGYLGYTF